The 15 T cell receptor beta chains given below trace back to one sample, sequenced in a study of shared clonotypes between healthy human individuals. Clones were sequenced by immunoSEQ multiplex PCR, and TCRdb holds only the in-frame ones, with some missing. The sample carries millions of clones, more than 85% recorded once. Material for sequencing was naive CD4+ T cells from PBMCs. This sample's subset: CD45RA+ positively selected. These receptor sequences come from a man younger than 30 in good health. Some clones in this sample may be carry-over from other donors' samples.

V is TRBV4-1 and J is TRBJ1-1; no reliable D call. The CDR3 loop spans 16 amino acids. Germline CDR1 and CDR2: MGHRA and YSYEKL. V was pared by 4 bases and J by 3 bases, with 18 bases between. DNA of the CDR3: TGCGCCAGCAGCCGTACTCTCTCAGGCTTGGACACTGAAGCTTTCTTT. Encoded protein: CASSRTLSGLDTEAFF.

V usage is TRBV2 and J usage is TRBJ2-2; 8 bases match TRBD1. CDR3 length: 16 residues. The V and J ends lost 1 base and 5 bases, in that order; junction bases with no gene match: 6. Germline CDR1 is SNHLY and CDR2 is FYNNEI. CDR3 sequence reads: CASSEVRGRGTGELFF. DNA for the CDR3: TGTGCCAGCAGTGAAGTCAGGGGGCGCGGGACCGGGGAGCTGTTTTTT.

The chain uses TRBV27 and TRBJ2-7; 8 bases fit TRBD1. CDR1 MNHEY and CDR2 SMNVEV come from the germline V gene (reference sequence). The CDR3 loop spans 16 amino acids. V lost 5 bases, J lost 4 bases, and 13 bases stayed unmatched. The CDR3, as DNA: TGTGCCAGCAGTCCCCATAGGACCGGGACAGGATACGAGCAGTACTTC. This codes for CASSPHRTGTGYEQYF.

On this clone itself: This CDR3 is also generated by other DNA sequences in the sample. This chain uses TRBV29-1 with TRBJ1-1, with a tentative D call TRBD1 (5 bases). Between the trimmed V and J ends, which lost 3 bases and 0 bases, there was a span of 8 bases. CDR1 and CDR2 from the germline V gene are SQVTM and ANQGSEA. The CDR3 length is 13 residues. The CDR3 DNA sequence: TGCAGCGTTGAGCGGGGGATGAACACTGAAGCTTTCTTT. As protein: CSVERGMNTEAFF. The full variable domain, completed using reference TRBV29-1 and TRBJ1-1, is SAVISQKPSRDICQRGTSLTIQCQVDSQVTMMFWYRQQPGQSLTLIATANQGSEATYESGFVIDKFPISRPNLTFSTLTVSNMSPEDSSIYLCSVERGMNTEAFFGQGTRLTVV.

V is TRBV6-7 and J is TRBJ2-7, with a weak D call TRBD1 (6 bases). TRBV6-7 is noted as an ORF with a role that remains uncertain. There are 16 residues in the CDR3. Trimming left V 5 bases short and J 3 bases short, with 20 bases between. CDR3 DNA sequence: TGTGCCAGCAGTGTCGTGGCAACGACAGGTAACTACGAGCAGTACTTC. The encoded protein is CASSVVATTGNYEQYF.

CDR3 sequence: CASSLLSADTQYF. CDR3 in DNA: TGCGCCAGCAGCTTGTTAAGCGCAGATACGCAGTATTTT. The rearrangement links TRBV5-1 to TRBJ2-3; D remains unclear. There are 13 residues in the CDR3. Germline CDR1 SGHRS, CDR2 YFSETQ. Trimming stripped 1 base from V and 4 bases from J, with 7 bases between.

Points on this clone: The same CDR3 also results from other DNA sequences found in this sample. The chain employs TRBV5-1 and TRBJ1-2; possibly TRBD1 for D (5 bases). Germline V gives CDR1 SGHRS, CDR2 YFSETQ. There are 14 residues in the CDR3. V was clipped by 3 bases and J by 2 bases, with 11 bases between them. DNA for the CDR3: TGCGCCAGCAGCTCCGGGGGACCGAACTATGGCTACACCTTC. It codes for CASSSGGPNYGYTF. Full variable domain (rest looked up from reference TRBV5-1 and TRBJ1-2): KAGVTQTPRYLIKTRGQQVTLSCSPISGHRSVSWYQQTPGQGLQFLFEYFSETQRNKGNFPGRFSGRQFSNSRSEMNVSTLELGDSALYLCASSSGGPNYGYTFGSGTRLTVV.

The gene calls are TRBV6-6 and TRBJ1-6; D is uncertain. Trimming removed 8 bases at V and 0 bases at J, with 11 bases between. This CDR3 contains 15 residues. Germline V CDR1 and CDR2: MNHNY, SVGAGI (reference sequence). The CDR3 spells CASLPRSSYNSPLHF. CDR3 nucleotide sequence: TGTGCCAGCCTCCCCAGGAGCTCCTATAATTCACCCCTCCACTTT.

The J gene is TRBJ2-5, the V gene TRBV7-7; D is uncertain. The V end lost 5 bases, the J end lost 5 bases, and 12 bases lay between the germline ends. The CDR3 contains 13 residues. The germline V gene encodes CDR1 SSHAT and CDR2 FNYEAQ (reference sequence). This chain's CDR3 is CASSLLGVETQYF. The CDR3 bases are TGTGCCAGCAGCCTGCTTGGGGTGGAGACCCAGTACTTC.

This clone was detected only once. This sequence joins TRBV28 and TRBJ2-5, with 11 bases matching TRBD2. V shed 6 bases, J shed 3 bases, and the junction held 9 bases outside the gene matches. The CDR3 spans 16 residues. Germline CDR1 reads MDHEN; CDR2 reads SYDVKM. The CDR3: CASSRRLAGLEETQYF. DNA for the CDR3: TGTGCCAGCAGCCGTCGACTAGCGGGGCTCGAAGAGACCCAGTACTTC.

For this clone: Within the sample, other DNA sequences also encode this same CDR3. This chain connects TRBV4-1 to TRBJ2-1; D not resolved. Germline lookup yields CDR1 MGHRA and CDR2 YSYEKL. The CDR3 consists of 12 residues. Deletions cut 1 base from V and 10 bases from J, with 8 bases between. This CDR3 is CASSQVAEEQFF. The CDR3 DNA reads as TGCGCCAGCAGCCAAGTAGCAGAGGAGCAGTTCTTC.

This clone came up once. V usage is TRBV18 and J usage is TRBJ2-7; 7 bases map to TRBD2. CDR3 length: 12 residues. CDR1 KGHSH and CDR2 LQKENI come from the germline V gene. The ends lost 6 bases at V and 2 bases at J; junction bases unmatched: 1. The CDR3 loop is CASSGGAYEQYF. The CDR3 DNA reads as TGTGCCAGCTCGGGGGGGGCCTACGAGCAGTACTTC.

The chain employs TRBV14 and TRBJ2-2, with TRBD2 matching over 9 bases. Germline-derived CDR1 and CDR2 are SGHDN and FVKESK. The ends lost 5 bases at V and 1 base at J; junction bases unmatched: 2. There are 15 residues in the CDR3. The CDR3 sequence is CASSLAGVNTGELFF. CDR3 sequence (DNA): TGTGCCAGCAGCTTAGCGGGAGTGAACACCGGGGAGCTGTTTTTT.

V is TRBV18 and J is TRBJ2-1; the match to TRBD2 covers 7 bases. This CDR3 has 15 residues. The ends lost 4 bases at V and 2 bases at J; junction bases unmatched: 5. The germline V gene encodes CDR1 KGHSH and CDR2 LQKENI. Written as DNA, the CDR3 is TGTGCCAGCTCACGGCTAGCGGTCCCCTACAATGAGCAGTTCTTC. Encoded protein: CASSRLAVPYNEQFF. The full variable domain, with the rest looked up from reference TRBV18 and TRBJ2-1, is NAGVMQNPRHLVRRRGQEARLRCSPMKGHSHVYWYRQLPEEGLKFMVYLQKENIIDESGMPKERFSAEFPKEGPSILRIQQVVRGDSAAYFCASSRLAVPYNEQFFGPGTRLTVL.

This sequence joins TRBV7-2 and TRBJ1-4, with D hard to call. CDR1 SGHTA and CDR2 FQGNSA come from the germline V gene. The ends were cut back, 4 bases at V and 6 bases at J, with 9 bases in the middle. The CDR3 spans 13 residues. The CDR3 DNA sequence: TGTGCCAGCAGCTCCCAGGCCCATGAAAAACTGTTTTTT. It translates to CASSSQAHEKLFF.